Listed below are T cell receptor beta chains from one sample, sequenced in a study of blood T cell repertoires in COVID-19. Clones were read by immunoSEQ multiplex PCR, and TCRdb kept only the in-frame ones, dropping some. The table includes fewer than 200,000 clones, 86% detected once. The sample was PBMCs or T cells enriched from blood (not recorded which). These receptors all stem from a woman aged 40 to 50 in a cohort exposed to, infected with or recovered from COVID-19 (not recorded which). CDR3s include the opening cysteine and the closing phenylalanine or tryptophan. A D gene is named only where the DNA matches it firmly. Clone size is given for some rows only: seen once, a few or many times, or a class if the clone is expanded.

D gene: TRBD2; V gene: TRBV24-1; clone size: once; J gene: TRBJ2-2; CDR3 protein: CATSDSPSGGDTGELFF; CDR3 DNA: TGTGCCACCAGTGATTCGCCTAGCGGGGGGGACACCGGGGAGCTGTTTTTT
D gene: .; V gene: TRBV12-3/TRBV12-4; clone size: few; J gene: TRBJ2-7; CDR3 protein: CASSLNYYEQYF; CDR3 DNA: TGTGCCAGCAGTTTAAACTACTACGAGCAGTACTTC
D gene: .; V gene: TRBV7-9; clone size: .; J gene: TRBJ2-5; CDR3 protein: CASRLEETQYF; CDR3 DNA: TGTGCCAGCAGACTAGAAGAGACCCAGTACTTC
D gene: .; V gene: TRBV6-4; clone size: .; J gene: TRBJ2-2; CDR3 protein: CASKATVNTGELFF; CDR3 DNA: TGTGCCAGCAAGGCGACAGTGAACACCGGGGAGCTGTTTTTT
D gene: .; V gene: TRBV14; clone size: .; J gene: TRBJ2-2; CDR3 protein: CASSQAPGVYTGELFF; CDR3 DNA: TGTGCCAGCAGCCAAGCGCCAGGGGTGTACACCGGGGAGCTGTTTTTT
D gene: TRBD1; V gene: TRBV6-1; clone size: .; J gene: TRBJ1-3; CDR3 protein: CASSKGQGASGNTIYF; CDR3 DNA: TGTGCCAGCAGTAAAGGACAGGGGGCTTCTGGAAACACCATATATTTT
D gene: TRBD1; V gene: TRBV10-2; clone size: .; J gene: TRBJ2-3; CDR3 protein: CASSESGRGQGYSDTQYF; CDR3 DNA: TGCGCCAGCAGTGAGTCAGGAAGGGGACAGGGATATTCAGATACGCAGTATTTT
D gene: .; V gene: TRBV11-2; clone size: .; J gene: TRBJ2-7; CDR3 protein: CASSLGMTENYEQYF; CDR3 DNA: TGTGCCAGCAGCCTAGGGATGACAGAGAACTACGAGCAGTACTTC
D gene: .; V gene: TRBV7-2; clone size: .; J gene: TRBJ2-7; CDR3 protein: CASSRGPISDLTYEQYF; CDR3 DNA: TGTGCCAGCAGCCGCGGACCTATTAGCGACCTAACCTACGAGCAGTACTTC
D gene: .; V gene: TRBV10-3; clone size: .; J gene: TRBJ1-2; CDR3 protein: CATFRELGGYTF; CDR3 DNA: TGTGCCACCTTCCGGGAGTTAGGTGGCTACACCTTC
D gene: .; V gene: TRBV29-1; clone size: .; J gene: TRBJ2-7; CDR3 protein: CSVPHPEGYEQYF; CDR3 DNA: TGCAGCGTTCCCCACCCAGAGGGATACGAGCAGTACTTC
D gene: .; V gene: TRBV3-1/TRBV3-2; clone size: .; J gene: TRBJ1-2; CDR3 protein: CASSQAASGYEGYTF; CDR3 DNA: TGTGCCAGCAGCCAGGCGGCGTCGGGGTACGAGGGCTACACCTTC
D gene: .; V gene: TRBV6-5; clone size: .; J gene: TRBJ1-2; CDR3 protein: CASSYSGLHGYTF; CDR3 DNA: TGTGCCAGCAGTTACTCAGGACTGCATGGCTACACCTTC
D gene: .; V gene: TRBV24-1; clone size: .; J gene: TRBJ1-5; CDR3 protein: CATRKQDQPQHF; CDR3 DNA: TGTGCCACCAGAAAGCAGGATCAGCCCCAGCATTTT
D gene: .; V gene: TRBV3-1/TRBV3-2; clone size: .; J gene: TRBJ2-7; CDR3 protein: CASSISRPYEQYF; CDR3 DNA: TGTGCCAGCAGTATCTCGCGGCCCTACGAGCAGTACTTC
D gene: TRBD1; V gene: TRBV4-1; clone size: once; J gene: TRBJ2-2; CDR3 protein: CASSLAGTGNTGELFF; CDR3 DNA: TGCGCCAGCAGCCTAGCCGGGACAGGGAACACCGGGGAGCTGTTTTTT
D gene: .; V gene: TRBV19; clone size: .; J gene: TRBJ1-1; CDR3 protein: CASSGTYRDTPNTEAFF; CDR3 DNA: TGTGCCAGTAGTGGAACCTACAGGGATACCCCGAACACTGAAGCTTTCTTT
D gene: .; V gene: TRBV25-1; clone size: once; J gene: TRBJ2-5; CDR3 protein: CASSPQRIQETQYF; CDR3 DNA: TGTGCCAGTTCACCCCAGCGGATACAAGAGACCCAGTACTTC
D gene: TRBD1; V gene: TRBV29-1; clone size: .; J gene: TRBJ2-7; CDR3 protein: CSVAGDSYEQYF; CDR3 DNA: TGCAGCGTGGCAGGGGACAGCTACGAGCAGTACTTC
D gene: .; V gene: TRBV28; clone size: .; J gene: TRBJ1-5; CDR3 protein: CASSPGNQPQHF; CDR3 DNA: TGTGCCAGCAGTCCAGGCAATCAGCCCCAGCATTTT
D gene: TRBD2; V gene: TRBV7-9; clone size: .; J gene: TRBJ2-6; CDR3 protein: CASSPRAGASSGANVLTF; CDR3 DNA: TGTGCCAGCAGCCCACGAGCGGGGGCGAGCTCTGGGGCCAACGTCCTGACTTTC
D gene: .; V gene: TRBV7-9; clone size: .; J gene: TRBJ2-3; CDR3 protein: CASSFQDTQYF; CDR3 DNA: TGTGCCAGCAGCTTCCAGGATACGCAGTATTTT
D gene: .; V gene: TRBV6-6; clone size: once; J gene: TRBJ1-2; CDR3 protein: CASSYLAGTAGYTF; CDR3 DNA: TGTGCCAGCAGTTATCTGGCGGGGACGGCTGGCTACACCTTC
D gene: TRBD2; V gene: TRBV2; clone size: .; J gene: TRBJ2-1; CDR3 protein: CASSLTSGETYNEQFF; CDR3 DNA: TGTGCCAGCAGTCTAACTAGCGGGGAGACCTATAATGAGCAGTTCTTC
D gene: .; V gene: TRBV30; clone size: .; J gene: TRBJ2-3; CDR3 protein: CAWSPRGDTQYF; CDR3 DNA: TGTGCCTGGAGCCCCAGGGGAGATACGCAGTATTTT
D gene: .; V gene: TRBV2; clone size: .; J gene: TRBJ2-2; CDR3 protein: CASSEAYGASTGELFF; CDR3 DNA: TGTGCCAGCAGTGAAGCTTATGGGGCGAGTACCGGGGAGCTGTTTTTT
D gene: TRBD1; V gene: TRBV12-3/TRBV12-4; clone size: .; J gene: TRBJ1-4; CDR3 protein: CASMTRQGEKLFF; CDR3 DNA: TGTGCCAGCATGACACGACAGGGAGAAAAACTGTTTTTT
D gene: .; V gene: TRBV5-6; clone size: .; J gene: TRBJ1-1; CDR3 protein: CASSLTVNTEAFF; CDR3 DNA: TGTGCCAGCAGCTTGACAGTGAACACTGAAGCTTTCTTT